This T cell receptor beta chain is drawn from a study of lymphopenia after photon versus proton radiotherapy. The method was immunoSEQ multiplex PCR; TCRdb's version includes in-frame clones alone and lacks a portion of them. The sample consists of 150,000 to 200,000 clones, roughly nine tenths of them appearing once. This clone was observed once. Its antigen is not identified. Study-wide results and limits: Authors raise, but do not show, better survival with proton therapy. Photon-treated patients lost naive T cells and TCR diversity; proton-treated stayed stable. Larger post-nadir TCR diversity loss correlated inversely with survival in deceased patients.

This CDR3 region has 14 residues. Unmatched junction bases numbered 7, after V lost 5 bases and J lost 7 bases. Germline CDR1 and CDR2: SGHTA and FQGTGA. The source is a man aged 45 to 65 with gastric cancer. V is TRBV7-3 and J is TRBJ2-1; 8 bases map to TRBD2. The sample here was peripheral blood, taken from a patient treated with photon-based radiotherapy. CDR3 sequence reads: CASSRAGLGNEQFF. CDR3 coding DNA: TGTGCCAGCAGCCGTGCGGGACTAGGTAATGAGCAGTTCTTC. Full variable domain (missing parts from reference TRBV7-3 and TRBJ2-1): GAGVSQTPSNKVTEKGKYVELRCDPISGHTALYWYRQSLGQGPEFLIYFQGTGAADDSGLPNDRFFAVRPEGSVSTLKIQRTERGDSAVYLCASSRAGLGNEQFFGPGTRLTVL.